The 14 T cell receptor beta chains below come from one sample, sequenced in a study of pediatric ulcerative colitis. One to two pinch biopsies were taken from the rectum during colonoscopy. Sequenced by immunoSEQ multiplex PCR; TCRdb stores in-frame clones only, minus some. The data show about 35,000 clones, roughly 81% seen once. The sequenced sample was gut tissue. These receptors were taken from a boy between 10 and 17 years old with mild ulcerative colitis.

The CDR3 nucleotides read TGCGCCAGCAGCTTGACGGGGAGGACGTACCAAGAGACCCAGTACTTC. It is translated as CASSLTGRTYQETQYF. The chain joins TRBV5-1 to TRBJ2-5, with D possibly matching TRBD2 (6 bases). V lost 1 base to trimming and J lost 0 bases, with 13 bases between them. Per the germline V gene, CDR1 is SGHRS and CDR2 is YFSETQ. This CDR3 comprises 16 residues.

The chain links TRBV7-3 to TRBJ2-1; D is undetermined. V dropped 3 bases and J dropped 4 bases, with 7 bases sitting between them. The CDR3 spans 13 residues. Germline V lookup: CDR1 SGHTA, CDR2 FQGTGA. The CDR3 sequence is CASSFDPYNEQFF. The CDR3 DNA reads TGTGCCAGCAGCTTTGACCCGTACAATGAGCAGTTCTTC. The full variable domain, with the rest looked up from reference TRBV7-3 and TRBJ2-1, is GAGVSQTPSNKVTEKGKYVELRCDPISGHTALYWYRQSLGQGPEFLIYFQGTGAADDSGLPNDRFFAVRPEGSVSTLKIQRTERGDSAVYLCASSFDPYNEQFFGPGTRLTVL.

CDR3 in amino acids: CASSQVARDRELFF. In DNA form, the CDR3 reads TGCGCCAGCAGCCAAGTCGCGCGGGACCGGGAGCTGTTTTTT. The rearrangement uses TRBV4-1 and TRBJ2-2, with D maybe TRBD2 (6 bases). Germline-derived CDR1 and CDR2 are MGHRA and YSYEKL. V lost 1 base and J 9 bases, leaving 12 bases between the germline ends. This CDR3 region has 14 residues.

The table lists this clone with a few counts. CDR3 sequence reads: CASSLVERGWQYF. The CDR3 DNA reads as TGTGCCAGCAGCTTGGTCGAACGGGGTTGGCAGTACTTC. The chain joins TRBV5-8 to TRBJ2-7; D is possibly TRBD2 (5 bases). Germline V gives CDR1 SGHTS, CDR2 YDEGEE. Deletions cut 0 bases from V and 9 bases from J, with 13 bases between. The CDR3 totals 13 residues.

The J gene is TRBJ1-2, the V gene TRBV19, with D unresolved. This CDR3 contains 16 residues. The germline V and J ends were trimmed by 3 bases and 4 bases, with 18 bases remaining between them. Germline lookup yields CDR1 LNHDA and CDR2 SQIVND (reference sequence). DNA of the CDR3: TGTGCCAGTAGTATCGGAGTCTTCCTGGGAGGCTATGGCTACACCTTC. Its protein product is CASSIGVFLGGYGYTF.

The genes are TRBV7-2 and TRBJ2-5, with a weak D call TRBD2 (6 bases). V dropped 6 bases and J dropped 0 bases, with 11 bases sitting between them. Germline CDR1 SGHTA, CDR2 FQGNSA. This CDR3 spans 14 amino acids. This chain's CDR3 is CASRSGLNQETQYF. DNA for the CDR3: TGTGCCAGCAGGTCGGGACTCAACCAAGAGACCCAGTACTTC.

V gene TRBV6-1 combines with J gene TRBJ2-3, with TRBD1 matching 7 bases. The junction had 13 bases not matched to a gene; V was cut back by 4 bases and J by 6 bases. The CDR3 extends over 16 amino acids. Germline assignment: CDR1 MNHNS and CDR2 SASEGT. The CDR3 loop reads CASSARGYIFGDTQYF. The DNA for the CDR3 is TGTGCCAGCAGTGCCAGGGGGTACATCTTCGGGGATACGCAGTATTTT.

Only one count was recorded for this clone. The chain is built from TRBV5-4 and TRBJ2-7; D tentatively fits TRBD1 or TRBD2 (5 bases each). The CDR3 is 13 amino acids. Germline assignment: CDR1 SGHNT and CDR2 YYREEE (reference sequence). The ends were cut back, 4 bases at V and 0 bases at J, with 8 bases in the middle. The CDR3 DNA reads as TGTGCCAGCAGCCCGGGACCCTCCTACGAGCAGTACTTC. Translated, it gives CASSPGPSYEQYF.

This clone was recorded a few times. The rearrangement uses TRBV5-8 and TRBJ1-1, with D unclear. Germline values: CDR1 SGHTS, CDR2 YDEGEE. The ends were cut back, 5 bases at V and 5 bases at J, with 16 bases in the middle. The CDR3 loop spans 14 amino acids. The CDR3 sequence: CASRLPGLETEAFF. CDR3 coding DNA: TGTGCCAGCAGGCTTCCGGGCCTGGAGACTGAAGCTTTCTTT.

The chain combines TRBV6-6 with TRBJ1-2; TRBD1 is a possible D gene (6 bases). CDR3 length: 14 residues. The V gene lost 7 bases and the J gene lost 6 bases, with 18 bases spanning the gap. The germline gives CDR1 MNHNY, CDR2 SVGAGI (reference sequence). The CDR3 sequence is CASTQRGAHHGYTF. The CDR3 DNA reads TGTGCCAGCACCCAACGGGGGGCGCATCATGGCTACACCTTC.

This sequence joins TRBV7-3 and TRBJ1-1; D remains ambiguous. CDR3 size: 12 residues. Germline values: CDR1 SGHTA, CDR2 FQGTGA. V lost 4 bases, J lost 7 bases, and 10 bases lay in between. The CDR3 here is CASSSPRSEAFF. In DNA form, the CDR3 reads TGTGCCAGCAGCTCCCCTCGGAGTGAAGCTTTCTTT.

The V call is TRBV5-6, the J call TRBJ1-2; tentative D call: TRBD1 (6 bases). This CDR3 has 13 residues. V was cut by 3 bases and J by 2 bases, with 8 bases left in between. CDR1 is SGHDT, CDR2 YYEEEE, per germline. Here the CDR3 reads CASSSQGNYGYTF. Written as DNA, the CDR3 is TGTGCCAGCAGCTCACAGGGAAACTATGGCTACACCTTC.

The chain links TRBV5-1 to TRBJ2-5; 8 bases match TRBD2. The CDR3 consists of 16 residues. Trimming cost V 9 bases and J 2 bases; bases outside gene matches: 15. CDR1 is SGHRS, CDR2 YFSETQ, per germline. The CDR3 DNA sequence: TGCGCCACCTCTCCGACGGGGGGGCGGGGGCAAGAGACCCAGTACTTC. Translating it yields CATSPTGGRGQETQYF.

This sequence joins TRBV6-5 and TRBJ1-1; D is possibly TRBD1 (6 bases). The germline V gene encodes CDR1 MNHEY and CDR2 SVGAGI. V lost 0 bases, J lost 2 bases, and 13 bases lay in between. This CDR3 is built from 16 residues. The CDR3 sequence: CASSYSMTGPNTEAFF. The DNA of the CDR3 is TGTGCCAGCAGTTACTCGATGACAGGACCCAACACTGAAGCTTTCTTT.